A selection of T cell receptor beta chains follows, all from one sample in a study of read filtering for tumor transcriptome and immune sequencing. TCRdb passed the reads through MiXCR, listing each CDR3 protein once. The repertoire holds approximately 65,000 distinct CDR3 sequences, with about 15% as singletons. The sequencing sample was made of a population of CD138-negative cells sorted from bone marrow. The source is a donor aged 40 or over with multiple myeloma. Each CDR3 is given with its conserved first and last residue. The order of the fields is clone size, V gene, D gene, J gene, CDR3 protein, CDR3 DNA. A D gene is named only where the DNA matches it firmly. Not every row has a clone size; where given, it reads once, few, many or a size class.

>many|TRBV12-3/TRBV12-4|.|TRBJ2-7
CASSRPGAYEQYF
TGTGCCAGCAGCCGACCCGGTGCCTACGAGCAGTACTTC
>.|TRBV7-2|.|TRBJ1-5
CASSLCQGINQPQHF
TGTGCCAGCAGCTTATGTCAGGGCATCAATCAGCCCCAGCATTTT
>few|TRBV3-1|.|TRBJ2-3
CASSQERPTKTGTDTQYF
TGTGCCAGCAGCCAAGAAAGGCCAACAAAGACGGGGACAGATACGCAGTATTTT
>many|TRBV5-1|.|TRBJ2-5
CASSSRGETQYF
TGCGCCAGCAGCTCCCGGGGAGAGACCCAGTACTTC
>many|TRBV7-2|.|TRBJ1-6
CASRSSLVNSPLHF
TGTGCCAGCAGAAGTTCCCTTGTTAATTCACCCCTCCACTTT
>few|TRBV12-5|.|TRBJ1-5
CASGLKTGSGTPSQPQHF
TGTGCTAGTGGTCTCAAAACAGGGTCCGGCACCCCCTCCCAGCCCCAGCATTTT
>many|TRBV11-1|.|TRBJ2-3
CASSLSGPSSTDTQYF
TGTGCCAGCAGCTTATCAGGGCCTTCTAGCACAGATACGCAGTATTTT
>few|TRBV4-2|TRBD1|TRBJ2-7
CASSRGTGGKAYEQYF
TGTGCCAGCAGCCGGGGGACAGGGGGCAAAGCCTACGAGCAGTACTTC
>many|TRBV10-3|.|TRBJ2-1
CATRAFAAYNEQFF
TGTGCCACCCGAGCTTTCGCCGCCTACAATGAGCAGTTCTTC
>.|TRBV5-1|TRBD1|TRBJ2-2
CASSLRGQGSTGELFF
TGCGCCAGCAGCTTAAGGGGACAGGGATCCACCGGGGAGCTGTTTTTT
>many|TRBV29-1|.|TRBJ2-3
CSAQIKGADTQYF
TGCAGCGCTCAAATCAAGGGAGCAGATACGCAGTATTTT
>many|TRBV20-1|.|TRBJ2-3
CSARDITGPSTDTQYF
TGCAGTGCTAGAGATATCACGGGGCCTAGCACAGATACGCAGTATTTT
>many|TRBV5-5|.|TRBJ2-1
CASSSTGPAYNEQFF
TGTGCCAGCAGCTCCACAGGGCCAGCCTACAATGAGCAGTTCTTC
>few|TRBV20-1|TRBD2|TRBJ2-1
CSARGVAGGKNEQFF
TGCAGTGCTAGAGGGGTAGCGGGAGGCAAGAATGAGCAGTTCTTC
>many|TRBV12-3/TRBV12-4|.|TRBJ1-1
CASSTDTEAFF
TGTGCCAGCAGTACGGACACTGAAGCTTTCTTT
>many|TRBV5-1|TRBD2|TRBJ2-1
CASSVAGADVDEQFF
TGCGCCAGCAGCGTAGCGGGAGCTGATGTCGATGAGCAGTTCTTC
>.|TRBV5-1|TRBD1|TRBJ1-3
CASSEQGARGNTIYF
TGCGCCAGCAGCGAACAGGGGGCACGTGGAAACACCATATATTTT
>once|TRBV6-2/TRBV6-3|TRBD1|TRBJ2-1
CVNSKAGTGENEQFF
TGTGTCAACAGTAAGGCCGGGACAGGGGAGAATGAGCAGTTCTTC
>many|TRBV18|TRBD1|TRBJ1-1
CASSRTGSRGTEAFF
TGTGCCAGCTCACGGACAGGGTCGAGGGGTACTGAAGCTTTCTTT
>.|TRBV6-2/TRBV6-3|.|TRBJ2-7
CASNWDWSSYEQYF
TGTGCCAGCAATTGGGACTGGAGCTCCTACGAGCAGTACTTC
>few|TRBV7-9|.|TRBJ1-1
CASSLKAVSGNTEAFF
TGTGCCAGCAGCTTAAAGGCGGTCTCGGGGAACACTGAAGCTTTCTTT
>.|TRBV28|.|TRBJ2-3
CASSLFSLGPAKDTQYF
TGTGCCAGCAGTTTATTTTCCCTGGGCCCCGCGAAAGATACGCAGTATTTT